Reported below is one T cell receptor beta chain. This clonotype was recorded at least ten times. The target of this receptor is not known. Base quality data are lacking; no much larger clone is found one base away. This specimen belongs to a study of T cells in Graves' hyperthyroidism and ophthalmopathy (dated by TCRdb to about 2019). Context from the whole study: Peripheral blood samples were taken at the time of initial diagnosis, prior to any treatment. To identify TCR V-J signatures that set the groups apart, the researchers used a discovery cohort of about a hundred patients, made up of some 41 with Graves' ophthalmopathy and some 55 with stable Graves' hyperthyroidism. Prospective prediction of ophthalmopathy was tested in an independent validation cohort of about 19 hyperthyroidism patients and 15 to 17 patients who later progressed to ophthalmopathy. The 75 to 100 discovery patients were divided at random into training and test sets in a 7:3 ratio. In addition, the study compared T-cell repertoires in thyroid tissue and in blood from six Graves' hyperthyroidism patients. Following sampling, methimazole starting at 30 mg daily was given to hyperthyroidism patients, and high-dose intravenous methylprednisolone was given to ophthalmopathy patients. TCR Vbeta CDR3 sequencing of 130 to 150 peripheral blood samples (about 45 ophthalmopathy, roughly 74 hyperthyroidism and roughly 17 progressor patients) is reported in the paper. What the research found in general, with its limitations: Most expanded thyroid clonotypes (frequency above 0.001) were also detected in blood, suggesting blood repertoires may reflect thyroid immune responses. Ophthalmopathy was separated from stable hyperthyroidism by a 13 V-J signature model, with around 90% sensitivity and about 81% specificity obtained in cross-validation and 80%/75% obtained in testing. In validation, the model predicted progression to ophthalmopathy with around 71% sensitivity and over 72% specificity, a median of approximately 6.5 months before onset. Sample size was not statistically predetermined, and blinding of investigators to group allocation was not performed.

The TCR beta CDR3 regions were amplified from the RNA transcripts. The first round of RT-PCR for the TCR CDR3 was performed with the HTBI primer set and the Qiagen OneStep RT-PCR kit. The libraries were constructed in a second round of multiplex PCR and then size-selected and purified. The libraries were sequenced on an Illumina HiSeq2000 using paired-end 100 bp reads. The paper's processing steps were these. SOAPnuke was used to process the raw data, throwing out any read that contained adapters or uncalled bases, had a mean Phred below 15, or lacked an exact constant-primer or identifier match. COPE v1.2.5 was used to merge high-quality paired reads, and clonotypes were defined as unique nucleotide sequences. Clonotypes were aligned to IMGT TRBV, TRBD and TRBJ reference segments using MiTCR v1.1. Only V-J combinations with frequency above 0.0001, covering 99.2% of repertoires, were analysed. The TCS score was defined as the ratio of F50 (clonal expansion) to E x V (chaos), calculated using BLOSUM62-based TCRdist between CDR3 peptides within each V-J. Welch's t-statistics and random forest reduced roughly 540 V-J features to roughly 13, which were used in a naive Bayes classifier (R e1071). TCRdb reprocessing: public reads trimmed at Q25 with fastp, clones called with MiXCR, in-frame beta chains kept. One record per CDR3 amino acid sequence lists the most common genes and DNA. The V and J calls were determined by TCRdb, not by the authors. This sample has a few hundred thousand distinct CDR3 sequences in its table, and around 18% of those were observed once. The ten largest account for 15% to 19% of the sample.

In the ophthalmopathy patients, disease was moderately to severely active, with a Clinical Activity Score of 3 or more, a NOSPECS grade of 4 or more, and a duration of less than 3 months. Patients with uncontrolled infections, other autoimmune diseases, pregnancy or lactation were excluded. Diagnoses were based on clinical symptoms, serum thyroxine and TRAb, thyroid ultrasound and orbital computed tomography. Ficoll-Paque density gradient centrifugation was used to isolate PBMCs from 8.5 to 10 ml of fresh peripheral blood. Total RNA was extracted with Trizol reagent, and quality was checked on an Agilent 2100 Bioanalyzer. V lost 6 bases and J lost 9 bases; the stretch between them is 20 bases long. From the cysteine up to the phenylalanine, the CDR3 has a length of 14 residues. Here the CDR3 DNA is all that survives: 42 bases in frame from base 1. CDR1 MNHNS and CDR2 SASEGT are derived from the germline V gene.

The chain is encoded by TRBV6-1 joined to TRBJ1-1; TRBD1 could be the D gene, as 5 bases match. Specimen: blood. This clonotype originated in a woman between 40 and 50 years old with Graves' ophthalmopathy. The CDR3 protein is CASSLRGLGRQAFF. Read as DNA, the sequence is TGTGCCAGCAGCCTTCGGGGCCTGGGGCGTCAAGCTTTCTTT.